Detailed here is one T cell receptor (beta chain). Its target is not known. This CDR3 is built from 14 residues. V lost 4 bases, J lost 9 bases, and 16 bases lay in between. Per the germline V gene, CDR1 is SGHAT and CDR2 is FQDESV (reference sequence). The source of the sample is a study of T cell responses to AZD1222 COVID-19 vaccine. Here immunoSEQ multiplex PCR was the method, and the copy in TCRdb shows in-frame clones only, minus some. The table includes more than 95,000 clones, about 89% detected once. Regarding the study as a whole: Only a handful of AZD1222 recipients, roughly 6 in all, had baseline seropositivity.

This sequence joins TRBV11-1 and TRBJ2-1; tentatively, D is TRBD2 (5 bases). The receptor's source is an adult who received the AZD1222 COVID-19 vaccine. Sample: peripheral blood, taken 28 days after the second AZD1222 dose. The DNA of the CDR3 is TGTGCCAGCAGCTCCCCGCCGGAGGATTCTGAGCAGTTCTTC. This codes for CASSSPPEDSEQFF.